Included here is one T cell receptor (beta chain) sequence, with context. A multiplex PCR was run with 60 Vbeta primers and 13 Jbeta primers. Using immunoSEQ multiplex PCR, the repertoire was profiled, and TCRdb retains in-frame clones only, with some absent. In the table there are some 130,000 clones, approximately 74% of which are singletons. Germline assignment: CDR1 KGHSH and CDR2 LQKENI. Trimming removed 6 bases at V and 2 bases at J, with 8 bases between. The CDR3 sequence is 12 residues long. This sample is drawn from a study of cytomegalovirus exposure and HLA in healthy donors. Sequencing input: PBMCs. The receptor comes from a male donor in good health and CMV-seronegative. The V and J genes are TRBV18 and TRBJ2-7; a possible D gene is TRBD1 (5 bases). In DNA, the CDR3 is TGTGCCAGCTCGCAGGGTCCCTACGAGCAGTACTTC. Protein sequence: CASSQGPYEQYF.